The present T cell receptor (beta chain) was sequenced within a study of blood T cells in healthy people across ages. This clonotype was counted only a few times. What it binds is unknown. Study-wide findings and caveats: CMV status of donors was unknown, possibly confounding expanded clonotype changes.

With a J-beta primer mix and a sample-barcoded 5' primer, a second PCR ran about 7 to 12 cycles. Every single cDNA molecule received a tag from a template-switch adaptor with 12 random nucleotides. Every sample gave at least 2.5 million paired-end reads containing CDR3. TCRdb analysed the 5' RACE reads with MiXCR anew, one entry per CDR3 protein. Of some 640,000 distinct CDR3 sequences in the sample, over 45% were seen once. Researchers isolated at least 7 million PBMCs per sample. This TCR was sampled from a woman aged 55-69 years in good health. The sequencing input was blood.

In nucleotides, the CDR3 is TGTGCCAGCAGCTCCCCAGCGGACAGCTACGAGCAGTACTTC. This gives the protein CASSSPADSYEQYF. This chain uses TRBV3-1 with TRBJ2-7, with D tentatively TRBD1 (6 bases). The CDR3 runs to 14 residues. Germline V gene lookup returns CDR1 LGHDT and CDR2 YNNKEL (reference sequence). Trimming pared 5 bases from V and 3 bases from J, leaving 14 bases between.